The 6 T cell receptor beta chains below were found in one sample sequenced in a study of beta chain features in type 1 diabetes. Study results and caveats: Shorter TCRB CDR3s, moderately but significantly so, were found in Type 1 diabetes patients in all four CD4+ subsets.

Their recognized antigens are unknown. Sequenced material consisted of expressed TCRB transcripts (all of the isolated RNA was reverse transcribed). Assay used: immunoSEQ multiplex PCR; TCRdb lists only in-frame clones, some missing. The sample records about 650,000 clones, approximately 13% being singletons. Sequenced input: naive CD4+ T cells from blood. All receptors come from a young man with type 1 diabetes.

This clone turned up a few times. The V gene is TRBV6-1, the J gene TRBJ2-1; D is unclear. V dropped 4 bases and J dropped 2 bases, with 15 bases sitting between them. CDR1 is MNHNS and CDR2 is SASEGT in the germline V gene. CDR3 size: 16 residues. CDR3 in amino acids: CASSGFRAYPYNEQFF. In DNA, the CDR3 is TGTGCCAGCAGTGGATTCAGAGCTTACCCCTACAATGAGCAGTTCTTC.

The CDR3 region has the DNA TGTGCCAGCAGGGGACTAGCAGCGACAGATACGCAGTATTTT. Protein: CASRGLAATDTQYF. The V call is TRBV2, the J call TRBJ2-3, with 9 bases matching TRBD2. With 6 bases clipped from V and 3 bases from J, the junction kept 4 bases outside the gene matches. The CDR3 is 14 residues long. CDR1 SNHLY and CDR2 FYNNEI come from the germline V gene.

CDR3 protein: CASSFDRVGTQYF. Here the CDR3 DNA reads TGTGCCAGCAGCTTCGACAGGGTCGGGACCCAGTACTTC. This chain joins TRBV7-2 and TRBJ2-5, with 7 nucleotides matching TRBD1. From germline, CDR1 is SGHTA and CDR2 FQGNSA. V lost 3 bases and J lost 7; bases outside the gene matches: 5. The CDR3 contains 13 residues. The entire variable domain, with the rest obtained from reference TRBV7-2 and TRBJ2-5, is as follows: GAGVSQSPSNKVTEKGKDVELRCDPISGHTALYWYRQSLGQGLEFLIYFQGNSAPDKSGLPSDRFSAERTGGSVSTLTIQRTQQEDSAVYLCASSFDRVGTQYFGPGTRLLVL.

The J gene is TRBJ1-1, the V gene TRBV5-6; the D gene is possibly TRBD1 (6 bases). The V end lost 6 bases, the J end lost 2 bases, and 23 bases lay between the germline ends. The germline V gene encodes CDR1 SGHDT and CDR2 YYEEEE. The CDR3 contains 17 residues. The CDR3 DNA is TGTGCCAGCACCCCCGGATTTTTCGGACAGATAAACACTGAAGCTTTCTTT. Translating it yields CASTPGFFGQINTEAFF.

This clone was observed a handful of times. V and J are TRBV7-9 and TRBJ1-2, with TRBD1 matching 10 bases. The germline V gene encodes CDR1 SEHNR and CDR2 FQNEAQ (reference sequence). V lost 5 bases, J lost 7 bases, and 7 bases stayed unmatched. This CDR3 comprises 14 residues. The CDR3 reads CASSGPDRGPGYTF. The CDR3 DNA follows: TGTGCCAGCAGCGGACCCGACAGGGGGCCTGGCTACACCTTC.

The V and J genes are TRBV9 and TRBJ1-6, with 7 bases that match TRBD1. The CDR3 extends over 15 amino acids. Per germline, CDR1 SGDLS and CDR2 YYNGEE. Trimming took 2 bases from V and 7 from J; bases not matched to a gene: 6. In nucleotides, the CDR3 is TGTGCCAGCAGCGTGGGGGCAGGGGGAAATTCACCCCTCCACTTT. As protein: CASSVGAGGNSPLHF.